This T cell receptor beta chain was recovered during a study of blood T cell repertoires in COVID-19. As for the study in general: Researchers got acute and convalescent COVID-19 samples from the United States, Italy and Spain. T cells, B-cell-depleted T cells, or PBMCs provided the cDNA or gDNA that served as material.

This clone occurred a few times. The V gene's germline CDR1 is SGHNT and CDR2 YYREEE (reference sequence). The CDR3 has 14 residues. Trimming took off 1 base at V and 7 bases at J, with 14 bases between the two ends. Cohort allocation depended upon clinical history that participants reported. Here immunoSEQ multiplex PCR was the method, and the copy in TCRdb shows in-frame clones only, minus some. This sample has over 200,000 clones, with about 90% found just once. The V call is TRBV5-4, the J call TRBJ1-1; D is ambiguous. The clonotype was recovered from a man aged 25-45 years who had recovered from COVID-19. The sample comprised PBMCs or T cells enriched from blood (not recorded which). CDR3 DNA sequence: TGTGCCAGCAGCTTGTTTATGCAGGATCTTGAAGCTTTCTTT. This sequence encodes CASSLFMQDLEAFF.